The T cell receptor beta chain described here comes from a study of cytotoxic CD8 clonotypes in ibrutinib-treated CLL. The wider study: Median treatment time before response sampling was roughly twelve months, range 6 to 36. Study outcomes and limitations: Sustained-remission patients were sampled at different times than progressing patients were. Treatment left the uncommon public clonotypes either contracted or stable in frequency. Patients had baseline clonality above age-matched healthy donors, and this clonality moved with circulating CD8+ T-cell counts.

This CDR3 has 16 residues. The germline V gene encodes CDR1 SGHVS and CDR2 FNYEAQ. Losses at the gene ends were 0 bases for V and 5 bases for J; bases not matched to a gene: 6. For this clone: What it binds is unknown.

Repertoires were generated with immunoSEQ multiplex PCR, while TCRdb's copy carries only in-frame clones and drops some. The sample holds some 300,000 clones; around four fifths are singletons and the top ten take 5.5% to 8%. The chain uses TRBV7-6 and TRBJ2-1; 8 positions match TRBD2. The source was PBMCs, collected before ibrutinib treatment. This clonotype was obtained from a human donor with chronic lymphocytic leukemia. CDR3 coding DNA: TGTGCCAGCAGCTTAGCTGAGGTAGCGGGACACAATGAGCAGTTCTTC. Translation gives CASSLAEVAGHNEQFF.